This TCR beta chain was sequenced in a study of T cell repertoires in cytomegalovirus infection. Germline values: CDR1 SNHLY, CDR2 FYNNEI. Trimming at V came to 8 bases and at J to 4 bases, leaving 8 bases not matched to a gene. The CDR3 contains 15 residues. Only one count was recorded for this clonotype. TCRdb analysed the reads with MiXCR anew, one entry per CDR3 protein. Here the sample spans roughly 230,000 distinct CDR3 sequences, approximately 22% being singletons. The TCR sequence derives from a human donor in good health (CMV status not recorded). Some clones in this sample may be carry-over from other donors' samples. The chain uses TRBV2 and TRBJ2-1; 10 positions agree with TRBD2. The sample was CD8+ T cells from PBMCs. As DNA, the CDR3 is TGTGCCAGCCACGGATCTAGCGGGGGTTACAATGAGCAGTTCTTC. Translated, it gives CASHGSSGGYNEQFF. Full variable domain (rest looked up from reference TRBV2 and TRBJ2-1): EPEVTQTPSHQVTQMGQEVILRCVPISNHLYFYWYRQILGQKVEFLVSFYNNEISEKSEIFDDQFSVERPDGSNFTLKIRSTKLEDSAMYFCASHGSSGGYNEQFFGPGTRLTVL.